This entry lists 21 T cell receptor beta chains sequenced from one sample in a study of cytomegalovirus exposure and HLA in healthy donors. PCR was performed using 60 Vbeta and 13 Jbeta primers. The table came from immunoSEQ multiplex PCR; TCRdb's copy has only in-frame clones and leaves some out. The sample has roughly 150,000 clones, about 80% seen once. Sequencing was performed on PBMCs. Receptor source: a man in his forties or fifties in good health and CMV-seronegative.

This chain links TRBV7-2 with TRBJ2-3; perhaps TRBD1 as D (6 bases). The germline V and J ends were trimmed by 1 base and 6 bases, with 17 bases remaining between them. Germline V gene lookup returns CDR1 SGHTA and CDR2 FQGNSA. The CDR3 has 16 amino acids. The CDR3 DNA follows: TGTGCCAGCAGCTTAGTACCTCAAGGGGGTAGGGATACGCAGTATTTT. Its protein product is CASSLVPQGGRDTQYF. The variable domain in full, with the rest retrieved from reference TRBV7-2 and TRBJ2-3, is GAGVSQSPSNKVTEKGKDVELRCDPISGHTALYWYRQSLGQGLEFLIYFQGNSAPDKSGLPSDRFSAERTGGSVSTLTIQRTQQEDSAVYLCASSLVPQGGRDTQYFGPGTRLTVL.

DNA for the CDR3: TGTGCCAGCAGCTTTGGGACAGCCAGCTACGAGCAGTACGTC. This sequence encodes CASSFGTASYEQYV. V gene TRBV5-4 combines with J gene TRBJ2-7, with 7 bases matching TRBD1. The CDR3 length is 14 residues. After removal of 2 bases from V and 3 bases from J, the junction contained 5 bases not matched to a gene. Germline-derived CDR1 and CDR2 are SGHNT and YYREEE (reference sequence).

This sequence joins TRBV5-1 and TRBJ2-1; 7 nucleotides line up with TRBD1. Looked up from germline, CDR1 is SGHRS and CDR2 is YFSETQ. V trimming: 4 bases; J trimming: 5 bases; junction bases outside the gene matches: 12. The CDR3 covers 16 residues. CDR3 DNA sequence: TGCGCCAGCAGCAAAATACCGGGACAGATAAACAATGAGCAGTTCTTC. It codes for CASSKIPGQINNEQFF.

The chain combines TRBV15 with TRBJ1-2, with 8 bases fitting TRBD1. Per germline, CDR1 LNHNV and CDR2 YYDKDF (reference sequence). This CDR3 contains 13 residues. Trimming took 2 bases from V and 7 from J; bases not matched to a gene: 3. DNA of the CDR3: TGTGCCACCAGCAGAACGGACAGGGCTGGCTACACCTTC. Translated: CATSRTDRAGYTF.

The chain couples TRBV15 to TRBJ1-5; 11 bases agree with TRBD1. Per the germline V gene, CDR1 is LNHNV and CDR2 is YYDKDF (reference sequence). V trimming: 4 bases; J trimming: 7 bases; junction bases outside the gene matches: 9. The CDR3 runs to 16 residues. The chain's CDR3 is CATSKINRDRGQPQHF. CDR3 nucleotides: TGTGCCACCAGCAAAATTAACCGGGACAGGGGGCAGCCCCAGCATTTT. Based on the CDR3 plus reference TRBV15 and TRBJ1-5, the full variable domain is DAMVIQNPRYQVTQFGKPVTLSCSQTLNHNVMYWYQQKSSQAPKLLFHYYDKDFNNEADTPDNFQSRRPNTSFCFLDIRSPGLGDTAMYLCATSKINRDRGQPQHFGDGTRLSIL.

This chain connects TRBV2 to TRBJ2-7; 9 bases align to TRBD1. Per the germline V gene, CDR1 is SNHLY and CDR2 is FYNNEI. The CDR3 sequence is 14 residues long. Germline trimming cut 8 bases from V and 3 bases from J; bases unmatched to any gene: 8. CDR3 sequence reads: CASERGQGSYEQYF. The CDR3 region has the DNA TGTGCCAGCGAAAGGGGACAGGGAAGCTACGAGCAGTACTTC.

This sequence joins TRBV7-9 and TRBJ2-3; D not resolved. Germline V gene sequence: CDR1 SEHNR, CDR2 FQNEAQ (reference sequence). The length of the CDR3 is 15 residues. Deletions cut 1 base from V and 2 bases from J, with 10 bases between. The CDR3 reads CASSLDGRPTDTQYF. The CDR3 region has the DNA TGTGCCAGCAGCTTAGACGGCAGGCCCACAGATACGCAGTATTTT.

The chain couples TRBV9 to TRBJ1-1, with a possible D match to TRBD1 (5 bases). The V gene's germline CDR1 is SGDLS and CDR2 YYNGEE. Trimming shortened V by 0 bases and J by 9 bases, and 18 bases separated the two germline ends. The CDR3 extends over 15 amino acids. The CDR3 DNA is TGTGCCAGCAGCGTAGCGGTAGGGCCAGGGTTTAAAGCTTTCTTT. Translating gives CASSVAVGPGFKAFF.

A single count supports this clone. V gene TRBV19 combines with J gene TRBJ2-7; TRBD1 aligns across 8 bases. Germline V gene sequence: CDR1 LNHDA, CDR2 SQIVND (reference sequence). After removal of 3 bases from V and 6 bases from J, the junction contained 7 bases not matched to a gene. This CDR3 region has 14 residues. The CDR3 nucleotides are TGTGCCAGTAGTATTTGGCAGGGGGCAATCGAGCAGTACTTC. It translates to CASSIWQGAIEQYF.

The chain uses TRBV7-8 and TRBJ2-2; perhaps TRBD2 as D (6 bases). Germline V gives CDR1 SGHVS, CDR2 FQNEAQ. V lost 2 bases to trimming and J lost 6 bases, with 13 bases between them. This CDR3 is 15 amino acids long. CDR3 nucleotide sequence: TGTGCCAGCAGCTTAACCCGGGAGCCGCCCGGGGAGCTGTTTTTT. Protein product: CASSLTREPPGELFF.

The gene calls are TRBV30 and TRBJ2-1, with D hard to call. Germline V gene sequence: CDR1 GTSNPN, CDR2 SVGIG (reference sequence). The V end was cut by 0 bases, the J end by 0 bases, with 18 bases between. The CDR3 has 18 amino acids. CDR3 in amino acids: CAWSVPPLELLSYNEQFF. CDR3 coding DNA: TGTGCCTGGAGTGTACCCCCTTTAGAGCTCCTCTCCTACAATGAGCAGTTCTTC.

The V and J genes are TRBV5-1 and TRBJ2-2; maybe TRBD1 (6 bases). This CDR3 is 15 amino acids long. The germline V and J ends were trimmed by 1 base and 1 base, with 8 bases remaining between them. Germline CDR1 SGHRS, CDR2 YFSETQ. Here the CDR3 reads CASSLPGQNTGELFF. The CDR3 DNA sequence: TGCGCCAGCAGCTTGCCGGGACAGAACACCGGGGAGCTGTTTTTT.

The chain uses TRBV28 and TRBJ1-5; 8 nucleotides align to TRBD1. Germline V CDR1 and CDR2: MDHEN, SYDVKM. This CDR3 comprises 15 residues. The V gene end was trimmed by 3 bases and the J gene end by 6 bases; junction bases not matched to a gene: 7. The CDR3 region is CASSFRQGAGQPQHF. The CDR3 DNA reads as TGTGCCAGCAGTTTCCGGCAGGGGGCTGGTCAGCCCCAGCATTTT.

The chain joins TRBV7-8 to TRBJ2-3, with D maybe TRBD1 (6 bases). V lost 4 bases and J lost 6, with 20 bases in between. This CDR3 is 16 amino acids long. Germline CDR1 is SGHVS and CDR2 is FQNEAQ. CDR3 in amino acids: CASSSRLSTGYDTQYF. The CDR3 nucleotides are TGTGCCAGCAGCTCACGACTAAGCACAGGGTACGATACGCAGTATTTT.

V usage is TRBV27 and J usage is TRBJ2-1, with 7 bases matching TRBD2. This CDR3 is 17 amino acids long. V lost 5 bases, J lost 12 bases, and 22 bases stayed unmatched. Germline values: CDR1 MNHEY, CDR2 SMNVEV (reference sequence). The CDR3 protein is CASSPYNPGIRPGGQFF. The CDR3 nucleotides are TGTGCCAGCAGTCCATACAATCCCGGGATAAGACCGGGGGGGCAGTTCTTC.

This chain joins TRBV5-1 and TRBJ2-1; no clear D. CDR1 is SGHRS, CDR2 YFSETQ, per germline. CDR3 length: 13 amino acids. V was shortened by 2 bases and J by 6 bases, with 9 bases between the two germline ends. CDR3: CASSLLTVNEQFF. The CDR3 DNA reads TGCGCCAGCAGCTTATTGACTGTCAATGAGCAGTTCTTC. Looking up the rest from reference TRBV5-1 and TRBJ2-1 gives the full variable domain: KAGVTQTPRYLIKTRGQQVTLSCSPISGHRSVSWYQQTPGQGLQFLFEYFSETQRNKGNFPGRFSGRQFSNSRSEMNVSTLELGDSALYLCASSLLTVNEQFFGPGTRLTVL.

CDR3 protein: CASTRGGAQGDTEAFF. Here the CDR3 DNA reads TGTGCCAGCACCCGGGGGGGGGCGCAGGGCGACACTGAAGCTTTCTTT. The chain joins TRBV5-4 to TRBJ1-1, with a tentative D call TRBD1 (6 bases). The CDR3 runs 16 residues. Trimming shortened V by 6 bases and J by 3 bases, and 21 bases separated the two germline ends. Germline CDR1 reads SGHNT; CDR2 reads YYREEE (reference sequence).

The V call is TRBV5-4, the J call TRBJ1-2, with a possible D match to TRBD1 (5 bases). With 4 bases removed from V and 3 bases from J, the gap between germline ends came to 13 bases. The length of the CDR3 is 14 residues. Germline-derived CDR1 and CDR2 are SGHNT and YYREEE (reference sequence). The CDR3 DNA follows: TGTGCCAGCAGCCGCGCAGGGAACGACTATGGCTACACCTTC. The encoded protein is CASSRAGNDYGYTF. Supplemented by reference TRBV5-4 and TRBJ1-2, the full variable domain reads ETGVTQSPTHLIKTRGQQVTLRCSSQSGHNTVSWYQQALGQGPQFIFQYYREEENGRGNFPPRFSGLQFPNYSSELNVNALELDDSALYLCASSRAGNDYGYTFGSGTRLTVV.

The gene calls are TRBV6-5 and TRBJ2-2; tentative D call: TRBD2 (6 bases). CDR1 and CDR2 from the germline V gene are MNHEY and SVGAGI. Trimming removed 4 bases from V and 7 bases from J, with 10 bases in between. The length of the CDR3 is 13 residues. CDR3 in amino acids: CASSSWTNGELFF. The CDR3 bases are TGTGCCAGCAGTTCCTGGACTAACGGGGAGCTGTTTTTT.

This sequence joins TRBV7-8 and TRBJ2-6, with 8 bases fitting TRBD1. The CDR3 extends over 18 amino acids. Germline trimming cut 6 bases from V and 2 bases from J; bases unmatched to any gene: 12. Germline V CDR1 and CDR2: SGHVS, FQNEAQ. The CDR3 DNA sequence: TGTGCCAGCAGGCAACCGGGCAGGGGGCTACCTGGGGCCAACGTCCTGACTTTC. Translation: CASRQPGRGLPGANVLTF.

The chain links TRBV11-3 to TRBJ2-2; possible D gene TRBD2, 5 bases. V was trimmed by 5 bases and J by 2 bases, leaving 6 bases between them. This CDR3 has 13 residues. CDR1 and CDR2 (germline): SGHNT, YENEEA. The CDR3 sequence is CASSGSNTGELFF. Here the CDR3 DNA reads TGTGCCAGCAGCGGGAGTAACACCGGGGAGCTGTTTTTT. The whole variable domain, remainder taken from reference TRBV11-3 and TRBJ2-2, is EAGVVQSPRYKIIEKKQPVAFWCNPISGHNTLYWYLQNLGQGPELLIRYENEEAVDDSQLPKDRFSAERLKGVDSTLKIQPAELGDSAVYLCASSGSNTGELFFGEGSRLTVL.